A selection of T cell receptor beta chains follows, all from one sample in a study of long-term antiretroviral therapy in people with HIV. Produced via immunoSEQ multiplex PCR; TCRdb's table is partial and in-frame only. The sample contains 16,000 or so clones, over 70% of which appear only once. This specimen consisted of unsorted PBMCs, obtained 2.1 years after starting antiretroviral therapy. The receptor set was obtained from a man aged 35 to 55 with HIV. Both conserved end residues are part of each CDR3. A D gene is named only where the DNA matches it firmly. Clone sizes are given selectively: once, few, many, or a class where the clone is expanded.

>NA|16|TRBV27|TRBJ1-1|NA
TGTGCCAGCAGTTCCTACCCCGGGACGGTGAACACTGAAGCTTTCTTT
CASSSYPGTVNTEAFF
>NA|11|TRBV29-1|TRBJ1-2|NA
TGCAGCGTCGACGCAGCCTATGGCTACACCTTC
CSVDAAYGYTF
>NA|14|TRBV30|TRBJ1-6|few
TGTGCCTGGAGTACGGGCTCCTATAATTCACCCCTCCACTTT
CAWSTGSYNSPLHF
>NA|13|TRBV30|TRBJ1-4|NA
TGTGCCTGGAGCAGGGCGCACGGAGAAAAACTGTTTTTT
CAWSRAHGEKLFF
>NA|15|TRBV27|TRBJ1-4|NA
TGTGCCAGCACTCCCAGGGGTGCAACTAATGAAAAACTGTTTTTT
CASTPRGATNEKLFF
>NA|14|TRBV27|TRBJ2-1|NA
TGTGCCAGCAGTGGATGGGGCCCGGGGAATGAGCAGTTCTTC
CASSGWGPGNEQFF
>NA|14|TRBV4-1|TRBJ1-1|NA
TGCGCCAGCAGCCCGTGGACAGCGAACACTGAAGCTTTCTTT
CASSPWTANTEAFF
>TRBD2|15|TRBV5-8|TRBJ2-1|NA
TGTGCCAGCAGCTTGGCCCCCAGCGGGGGGACCAAGCGGTTCTTC
CASSLAPSGGTKRFF
>TRBD2|14|TRBV13|TRBJ2-4|few
TGTGCCAGCAGCTTAGGCGGGGGGGCCGACATTCAGTACTTC
CASSLGGGADIQYF
>NA|14|TRBV29-1|TRBJ1-5|NA
TGCAGCGTTGGGGGGCATTCCAGCAATCAGCCCCAGCATTTT
CSVGGHSSNQPQHF
>NA|15|TRBV6-5|TRBJ1-1|once
TGTGCCAGCAGTTGGCAGGGGCTTGGGAGCACTGAAGCTTTCTTT
CASSWQGLGSTEAFF
>NA|15|TRBV6-1|TRBJ1-4|NA
TGTGCCAGCAGGGGCGGGAGCTCAACTAATGAAAAACTGTTTTTT
CASRGGSSTNEKLFF
>NA|16|TRBV6-1|TRBJ1-5|once
TGTGCCAGCAGTGAAGCGCTCACTCATAGCAATCAGCCCCAGCATTTT
CASSEALTHSNQPQHF
>NA|13|TRBV6-6|TRBJ1-2|NA
TGTGCCAGCAGCCCGGACGGCAACTATGGCTACACCTTC
CASSPDGNYGYTF
>NA|12|TRBV13|TRBJ2-3|NA
TGTGCCAGCAGCTTAGGGGCAGATACGCAGTATTTT
CASSLGADTQYF
>NA|13|TRBV2|TRBJ1-2|NA
TGTGCCAGCAGACAGGGAGCTGGCTATGGCTACACCTTC
CASRQGAGYGYTF
>NA|14|TRBV6-1|TRBJ1-5|NA
TGTGCCAGCGATTGGGATTATAGCAATCAGCCCCAGCATTTT
CASDWDYSNQPQHF
>TRBD1|14|TRBV19|TRBJ2-4|NA
TGTGCCAGTAGTATCGGACAGGCCAGAAACATTCAGTACTTC
CASSIGQARNIQYF
>NA|15|TRBV19|TRBJ1-2|NA
TGTGCCAGTAGTGCGATACAGGGCTCGGCCTATGGCTACACCTTC
CASSAIQGSAYGYTF
>TRBD1|15|TRBV5-4|TRBJ1-6|few
TGTGCCAGCAGTCATGGACAGGGGTATAATTCACCCCTCCACTTT
CASSHGQGYNSPLHF
>NA|15|TRBV18|TRBJ1-1|NA
TGTGCCAGCTCGCCGGTGGTCCTTTCGAAGACTGAAGCTTTCTTT
CASSPVVLSKTEAFF
>NA|12|TRBV4-1|TRBJ1-1|few
TGCGCCAGCAGCCGACCCGGGACTGAAGCTTTCTTT
CASSRPGTEAFF
>NA|14|TRBV5-1|TRBJ1-1|NA
TGCGCCAGCAGCTTGGGGGGGCGCGACACTGAAGCTTTCTTT
CASSLGGRDTEAFF
>NA|15|TRBV6-7|TRBJ2-7|NA
TGTGCCAGCAGTTACTCCCAACAGGGTGACTACGAGCAGTACTTC
CASSYSQQGDYEQYF
>NA|13|TRBV27|TRBJ1-1|NA
TGTGCCAGCAGAAGGGCGGGGAACACTGAAGCTTTCTTT
CASRRAGNTEAFF
>NA|16|TRBV27|TRBJ1-2|NA
TGTGCCAGCAGCCCCATAGTGGGGGGACCTATCTATGGCTACACCTTC
CASSPIVGGPIYGYTF
>NA|15|TRBV9|TRBJ1-1|NA
TGTGCCAGCAGCCCGAGGGAGGATCGGAACACTGAAGCTTTCTTT
CASSPREDRNTEAFF
>NA|11|TRBV20-1|TRBJ1-3|once
TGCAGTGCTGAATCTGGAAACACCATATATTTT
CSAESGNTIYF
>NA|14|TRBV6-5|TRBJ1-6|NA
TGTGCCAGCAGTTACGACGGAAAGAATTCACCCCTCCACTTT
CASSYDGKNSPLHF
>TRBD1|15|TRBV5-1|TRBJ1-2|NA
TGCGCCAGCAGCTTATTTGGCGGGACAGGTGACGGCTACACCTTC
CASSLFGGTGDGYTF
>NA|13|TRBV27|TRBJ1-1|NA
TGTGCCAGCAGTTCCGAGGCGAGCACTGAAGCTTTCTTT
CASSSEASTEAFF
>NA|18|TRBV19|TRBJ1-6|NA
TGTGCCAGTAGTCCCCCGGGACACCGACACTCCTATAATTCACCCCTCCACTTT
CASSPPGHRHSYNSPLHF
>NA|12|TRBV6-1|TRBJ2-1|NA
TGTGCCAGCAGTGATCTCTACAATGAGCAGTTCTTC
CASSDLYNEQFF
>NA|16|TRBV27|TRBJ2-1|NA
TGTGCCAGCAGTTTTTTGGGGCTATCAGGAAGGAATGAGCAGTTCTTC
CASSFLGLSGRNEQFF
>NA|14|TRBV9|TRBJ1-5|NA
TGTGCCAGCAGCGTAGGAGGGTGGGATCAGCCCCAGCATTTT
CASSVGGWDQPQHF
>NA|14|TRBV6-1|TRBJ1-6|NA
TGTGCCAGCAGGACAGCAGAGTATAATTCACCCCTCCACTTT
CASRTAEYNSPLHF
>NA|15|TRBV4-1|TRBJ2-5|NA
TGCGCCAGCAGCAAGATACAGGGAGGGGTAGAGACCCAGTACTTC
CASSKIQGGVETQYF
>TRBD1|15|TRBV27|TRBJ1-6|NA
TGTGCCAGCAAATGGACAGGGGTTAATAATTCACCCCTCCACTTT
CASKWTGVNNSPLHF
>TRBD1|14|TRBV5-6|TRBJ1-1|NA
TGTGCCAGCAGCTCTACAGGGGGCTTGGCTGAAGCTTTCTTT
CASSSTGGLAEAFF
>TRBD1|16|TRBV27|TRBJ2-4|NA
TGTGCCAGCAGTTCCACAGGGGCTCTAGCCAAAAACATTCAGTACTTC
CASSSTGALAKNIQYF
>NA|14|TRBV10-3|TRBJ1-2|NA
TGTGCCATCAGTGAGTCCGGGGGAACTTATGGCTACACCTTC
CAISESGGTYGYTF
>TRBD1|13|TRBV27|TRBJ2-7|NA
TGTGCCAGCAGTTATACAGGGGGCTACGAGCAGTACTTC
CASSYTGGYEQYF
>NA|12|TRBV30|TRBJ2-7|NA
TGTGCCTGGAGTGTGGGTGCGGGAGAGCAGTACTTC
CAWSVGAGEQYF